The entry that follows covers one TCR beta chain sequence. Its target is not known. Losses at the gene ends were 7 bases for V and 4 bases for J; bases not matched to a gene: 5. From germline, CDR1 is LNHDA and CDR2 SQIVND (reference sequence). This CDR3 spans 13 amino acids. Amplification of TCR alpha and beta CDR3 regions from RNA used iRepertoire nested multiplex PCR. Tissue mRNA or PBMC total RNA, roughly 85-450 ng, went into one-step reverse transcription and amplification. Each CDR3 protein gets one entry after TCRdb re-called the multiplex PCR reads with MiXCR. The table lists some 190,000 distinct CDR3 sequences, about 32% of them singletons. This record belongs to a study of glioma-infiltrating T cells. Notes on the study in general: Non-neoplastic patients had below-expected tissue-blood divergence, while all gliomas exceeded expectation. CDR3 overlap between tissue and blood was very small.

The chain couples TRBV19 to TRBJ2-3; TRBD2 matches 7 bases. The source is a human donor with low-grade glioma or glioblastoma, undergoing nonglioma brain surgery, or in good health (not recorded which). Material: glioma tissue, nonneoplastic brain tissue, or PBMCs (not recorded which). The DNA for the CDR3 is TGTGCCAGTACTGCGGGAGCTTCAGATACGCAGTATTTT. Its protein is CASTAGASDTQYF.